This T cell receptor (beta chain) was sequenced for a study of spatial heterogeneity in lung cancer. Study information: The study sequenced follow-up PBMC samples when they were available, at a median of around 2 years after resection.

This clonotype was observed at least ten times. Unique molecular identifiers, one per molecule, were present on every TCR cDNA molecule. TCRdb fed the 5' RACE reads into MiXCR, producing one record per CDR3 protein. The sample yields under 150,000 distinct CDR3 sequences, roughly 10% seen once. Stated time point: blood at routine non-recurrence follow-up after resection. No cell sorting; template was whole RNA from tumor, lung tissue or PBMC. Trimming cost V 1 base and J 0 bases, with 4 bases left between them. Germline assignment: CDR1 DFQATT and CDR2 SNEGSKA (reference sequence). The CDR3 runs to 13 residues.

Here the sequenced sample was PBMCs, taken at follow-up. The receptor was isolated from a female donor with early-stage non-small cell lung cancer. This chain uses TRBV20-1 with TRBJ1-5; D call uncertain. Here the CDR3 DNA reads TGCAGTGCTAGAGCCGATAGCAATCAGCCCCAGCATTTT. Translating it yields CSARADSNQPQHF.